This T cell receptor beta chain originates from a study of human T cells and chemical hapten exposure. Points from the study as a whole: DPC sensitization produced no change in TCRs with frequency above 1 in 1000.

Details on this clonotype: Its target is unknown.

TCRdb reprocessed the RACE reads with MiXCR, giving one entry per CDR3 protein. The sample yields 60,000 to 75,000 distinct CDR3 sequences, 6.5% to 8.5% seen once. Regarding time point: pre-sensitization, week 0. Specified treatment: therapeutic diphenylcyclopropenone sensitization with weekly scalp DPC. V lost 4 bases to trimming and J lost 6 bases, with 1 base between them. This CDR3 contains 10 residues. V gene TRBV12-3 or TRBV12-4 combines with J gene TRBJ2-1; no definite D call. Sequenced material: whole blood, taken in connection with sensitization to the hapten diphenylcyclopropenone (DPC). This TCR was recovered from a woman aged 30 to 39 with alopecia areata. Some clones in this sample may be carry-over from other donors' samples. The CDR3 DNA is TGTGCCAGCAGTTCCAATGAGCAGTTCTTC. Translated: CASSSNEQFF.